This T cell receptor beta chain was retrieved from a study of regulatory T cells in long-lasting Graves disease (dated by TCRdb to the early 2020s). As for the study more broadly: Antithyroid drugs had been taken for less than 3 months by newly diagnosed Graves' disease patients. Patients with persistent Graves' disease were compared with patients with newly diagnosed Graves' disease using TCR sequencing and RNA sequencing of peripheral blood. The study took place in China and was registered as a clinical trial. A total of about 35 samples underwent TCR sequencing, from about 13 patients with persistent Graves' disease and about 20 patients with newly diagnosed Graves' disease.

The research as a whole found: TRBV28, TRBJ1-2 and TRBJ2-5 were preferentially used in persistent disease, while TRBV20-1 and TRBJ2-1 were favored in newly diagnosed disease. Because the primary lesion, thyroid tissue, could not be accessed, the study looked at peripheral blood alone. The authors noted that the small sample size was a limitation that may lower accuracy. Lower TCR Shannon entropy and fewer highly expanded clones were observed in persistent Graves' disease patients than in newly diagnosed patients, which suggested clonal expansion. Only the TCR beta chain was sequenced and analyzed. Patients with persistent disease shared more public clonotypes (under 3,000) than newly diagnosed patients did (roughly 970).

This clonotype appeared a few times. It has no known antigen specificity. Base qualities are missing; no much larger clone stands one base away. Explained via the paper, the time point label denotes: newly diagnosed GD, antithyroid drugs for less than 3 months. RNA was extracted from PBMCs in TRIzol for both TCR sequencing and RNA sequencing. The diagnosis of Graves' disease followed American Thyroid Association guidelines. Recruitment of patients was carried out at an endocrinology department in Xi'an, China. Each patient gave 8.5 to 9.5 milliliters of peripheral blood, collected in an EDTA anticoagulant tube. Ficoll Paque Plus density gradient separation was used to isolate PBMCs, and no additional T cell sorting was done. An Agilent 2100 Bioanalyzer and agarose gel were used to check RNA quality, while a NanoDrop 2000 measured RNA concentration. The protocol used for the library was multiplex PCR. Sequencing instrument: Illumina HiSeq 4000. TCR beta libraries were built with iRepertoire HTBI primers and Arm-PCR amplification of CDR3 regions. PCR products were gel purified before sequencing. The authors processed their data as follows. Gene usage analysis of CDR3 amino acid clonotypes used the 62 TRBV and some 13 TRBJ segments found across samples. COPE and FqMerger were used to merge filtered high-quality paired reads into contigs. BLAST was used to align contigs to IMGT TRBV, TRBD and TRBJ reference genes, with CDR3 defined following IMGT. Highly expanded clones were defined as clonotypes with a frequency above 0.1%. Shannon entropy served as the measure of repertoire diversity, while the Gini coefficient captured V-J evenness. A clonotype found in more than one individual was treated as public. The raw public data were reprocessed by TCRdb itself: fastp quality trimming at Q25, MiXCR clonotype calling, in-frame beta chains only. Rows merge per CDR3 protein into single entries with the most common DNA and genes. TCRdb's processing, not the study's, gives the V and J calls here. The sample data list 400,000 to 550,000 distinct CDR3 sequences, and about 15% of these were observed just once. The biggest ten clones account for over 15% of the sample.

V is pared back by 6 bases and J by 0 bases, with 12 bases lying between the germline termini. For CDR1 and CDR2, the germline V gene lists MNHNS and SASEGT. The CDR3 has 15 amino acids, counting the end cysteine and phenylalanine. Here the CDR3 DNA is all that survives: 45 bases in frame from base 1. The same specimen was also included in a second study, on T cells in Graves' hyperthyroidism and ophthalmopathy. Per that second paper: Graves' hyperthyroidism was defined as stable when no progression to ophthalmopathy occurred over 18 months of follow-up. Hyperthyroidism patients were newly diagnosed, with disease duration under 2 months, and aged 18 to 65 years. Patients with uncontrolled infections, other autoimmune diseases, pregnancy or lactation were excluded. Diagnoses relied on clinical symptoms, serum thyroxine and TRAb, thyroid ultrasound and orbital computed tomography. For the first round of RT-PCR on the TCR CDR3, the HTBI primer set was used together with the Qiagen OneStep RT-PCR kit. Most expanded thyroid clonotypes (frequency above 0.001) were also found in blood, which suggests that blood repertoires may mirror thyroid immune responses. In cross-validation, a model built on a 13 V-J signature told ophthalmopathy apart from stable hyperthyroidism with 87.88% sensitivity and approximately 84% specificity, and in testing the same model reached 80%/75%. In validation, the model predicted progression to ophthalmopathy with 55% to 71% sensitivity and approximately 74% specificity, a median of 6.5 months before onset. To identify distinguishing TCR V-J signatures, a discovery cohort of 100 or so patients was used, comprising roughly 45 with Graves' ophthalmopathy and some 60 with stable Graves' hyperthyroidism. Prospective prediction of ophthalmopathy was tested in an independent validation cohort consisting of some 18 hyperthyroidism patients and around 17 patients who later progressed to ophthalmopathy. The roughly 100 discovery patients were randomly divided into training and test sets at a 7:3 ratio. In about 6 Graves' hyperthyroidism patients, the study also compared T-cell repertoires from thyroid tissue with T-cell repertoires from blood. Once sampling was done, hyperthyroidism patients were given methimazole at a starting dose of 30 mg daily, whereas ophthalmopathy patients were given high-dose intravenous methylprednisolone. Libraries were constructed in a second round of multiplex PCR, after which size selection and purification were carried out. Paired-end sequencing of the libraries was performed with 100 bp reads on an Illumina HiSeq2000. Raw data were processed with SOAPnuke, discarding reads with adapters, uncalled bases, mean Phred below 15, or no exact constant-primer or identifier match. COPE v1.2.5 was used to merge the high-quality paired reads, and each unique nucleotide sequence was defined as a clonotype. MiTCR v1.1 was used to align clonotypes to the IMGT TRBV, TRBD and TRBJ reference segments. The analysis included only V-J combinations with a frequency above 0.0001, which together covered approximately 99% of the repertoires. The TCS score was defined as the ratio of F50 (clonal expansion) to E x V (chaos), calculated using BLOSUM62-based TCRdist between CDR3 peptides within each V-J. Welch's t-statistics and random forest reduced roughly 540 V-J features to some 14, which were used in a naive Bayes classifier (R e1071). Sample size was not statistically predetermined, and investigators were not blinded to group allocation. According to the paper, TCR Vbeta CDR3 sequencing was carried out on over 130 peripheral blood samples, which came from under 50 ophthalmopathy, about 75 hyperthyroidism and about 17 progressor patients.

This receptor was obtained from a woman younger than 45 with Graves disease. Donor details come from another sample of the same person, matched by shared clones. The starting material was peripheral blood mononuclear cells (PBMCs), obtained at new diagnosis, from a patient treated with antithyroid drugs. The chain is encoded by TRBV6-1 joined to TRBJ1-3; the D gene is unclear. This receptor carries the CDR3 CASSNGLISGNTIYF. DNA sequence: TGTGCCAGCAGCAACGGACTGATCTCTGGAAACACCATATATTTT.